The entry below gives a single T cell receptor beta chain sequence along with its context. Assay: immunoSEQ multiplex PCR; the TCRdb copy retains only in-frame clones and omits some. The table includes tens of thousands of clones, about 90% detected once. Germline-derived CDR1 and CDR2 are SGHNT and YYREEE (reference sequence). The CDR3 totals 15 residues. The V gene end was trimmed by 0 bases and the J gene end by 4 bases; junction bases not matched to a gene: 2. The sample comes from a study of technical replicates of blood from four donors. The TCR originated in a human donor in good health. The sample taken for sequencing was T cells isolated from PBMCs. The V gene is TRBV5-4, the J gene TRBJ1-3; 9 bases agree with TRBD1. The CDR3 DNA reads TGTGCCAGCAGCTTGGGCGGGACAGGGGGAAACACCATATATTTT. This translates into CASSLGGTGGNTIYF.